Included here is one T cell receptor (beta chain) sequence, with context. Germline V gene sequence: CDR1 MDHEN, CDR2 SYDVKM. The CDR3 has 14 amino acids. The ends were cut back, 2 bases at V and 1 base at J, with 9 bases in the middle. This sample stems from a study of blood T cell repertoires in COVID-19. Study-level information: Sample material is recorded as cDNA or gDNA derived from T cells, B-cell-depleted T cells, or PBMCs.

In the authors' workflow: Amplified reference gene primers provided the basis for estimating nucleated cell counts. Data came from immunoSEQ multiplex PCR; TCRdb stores just in-frame clones and leaves some out. The V and J calls and clone size are taken from that table; D and trimming were inferred from the DNA. Counted here are some 110,000 clones, roughly 90% occurring once; the ten biggest clones make up about 6.3%. This receptor was obtained from a human donor in a cohort sampled during active COVID-19. Sequencing was carried out using peripheral blood. The chain couples TRBV28 to TRBJ2-7, with D possibly matching TRBD1 (5 bases). CDR3 in amino acids: CASSLMAGSYEQYF. The CDR3, as DNA: TGTGCCAGCAGTTTAATGGCAGGGTCCTACGAGCAGTACTTC.